Here is one T cell receptor beta chain with its context. This specimen includes other DNA sequences encoding the same CDR3. Trimming took off 4 bases at V and 0 bases at J, with 12 bases between the two ends. The CDR3 length is 15 residues. CDR1 SGHVS and CDR2 FQNEAQ come from the germline V gene. The sample belongs to a study of blood T cell repertoires in COVID-19. Across the study: The study drew acute and convalescent COVID-19 samples from the United States, Italy and Spain. Sample material is recorded as cDNA or gDNA derived from T cells, B-cell-depleted T cells, or PBMCs.

Original handling: Nucleated cell number was recorded as an estimate derived from reference gene primer amplification. The table came from immunoSEQ multiplex PCR; TCRdb's copy has only in-frame clones and leaves some out. Clonal size and the V and J genes are those of that table, whereas D and trimming came from the DNA. The table includes 70,000 to 85,000 clones, about four fifths detected once. This chain joins TRBV7-8 and TRBJ2-5; maybe TRBD2 (6 bases). The sequenced sample consisted of peripheral blood. This TCR derives from an elderly man with acute or convalescent COVID-19. CDR3 nucleotides: TGTGCCAGCAGCTCTCGTCCGGGGGACCAAGAGACCCAGTACTTC. It yields the protein CASSSRPGDQETQYF.